Listed below are T cell receptor beta chains from one sample, sequenced in a study of blood T cell repertoires in COVID-19. Assay used: immunoSEQ multiplex PCR; TCRdb lists only in-frame clones, some missing. Of about 140,000 clones in the sample, 86% are singletons; the top ten hold 8.2%. Sequenced input: peripheral blood. The receptor set was obtained from a woman aged 60-70 years with acute or convalescent COVID-19. Each CDR3 is given without its conserved first and last residue. Each record gives: V gene, J gene, CDR3 protein.

V: TRBV6-5; J: TRBJ1-1; CDR3: ASSYSSRTEAF
V: TRBV9; J: TRBJ2-5; CDR3: ASSVAGLAEETQY
V: TRBV9; J: TRBJ2-1; CDR3: ASSVEGGLAGNNEQF
V: TRBV30; J: TRBJ1-3; CDR3: AWSVDRAGNTIY
V: TRBV4-3; J: TRBJ2-2; CDR3: ASSQVVGTPTGELF
V: TRBV7-2; J: TRBJ2-7; CDR3: ASSLRDRGAYEQY
V: TRBV7-9; J: TRBJ1-2; CDR3: ASSLEAGHGYT
V: TRBV7-9; J: TRBJ1-1; CDR3: ASSLVGTGVKNTEAF
V: TRBV7-3; J: TRBJ2-2; CDR3: ASSPRASGGAFF
V: TRBV3-1/TRBV3-2; J: TRBJ1-6; CDR3: ASSQTGESYNSPLH
V: TRBV5-5; J: TRBJ2-1; CDR3: ASSSGGSSYNEQF
V: TRBV24-1; J: TRBJ2-5; CDR3: ATSVAGGYQETQY
V: TRBV19; J: TRBJ2-5; CDR3: ASSIAAGGTKTQY
V: TRBV30; J: TRBJ1-1; CDR3: AWSVRWDRDTEAF
V: TRBV6-2/TRBV6-3; J: TRBJ2-4; CDR3: ASSTTSGGATGNIQY
V: TRBV6-4; J: TRBJ2-1; CDR3: ASSETSTFSSYNEQF
V: TRBV19; J: TRBJ1-6; CDR3: ASRPTGTRNSPLH
V: TRBV5-4; J: TRBJ2-7; CDR3: ASSLSGRWSYEQY
V: TRBV11-3; J: TRBJ2-1; CDR3: ASSLGPAGGSSYNEQF
V: TRBV5-6; J: TRBJ1-1; CDR3: ASNPPLSNTEAF
V: TRBV27; J: TRBJ2-1; CDR3: ASSLLGGGAYNEQF
V: TRBV5-1; J: TRBJ1-5; CDR3: ASSLSGQLYQPQH
V: TRBV4-2; J: TRBJ1-4; CDR3: ASGLLDRNFEKLF
V: TRBV11-3; J: TRBJ2-5; CDR3: ASSLDLGRQETQY
V: TRBV27; J: TRBJ2-1; CDR3: ASSLRARDSEQF
V: TRBV21-1; J: TRBJ2-2; CDR3: ATRSGDRGWNTGELF
V: TRBV27; J: TRBJ1-1; CDR3: ASSFGTGSTEAF
V: TRBV18; J: TRBJ2-3; CDR3: ASSPRKSLPDTQY
V: TRBV10-3; J: TRBJ1-2; CDR3: ATEYQRAGHYGYT
V: TRBV14; J: TRBJ1-2; CDR3: ASSQQGWYGYT
V: TRBV5-5; J: TRBJ1-5; CDR3: ASSLGAAGGPLQQPQH
V: TRBV5-1; J: TRBJ2-7; CDR3: ASTLGTSSYEQY
V: TRBV6-2/TRBV6-3; J: TRBJ2-5; CDR3: ASSHDRIETQY
V: TRBV28; J: TRBJ2-7; CDR3: ASRGQGPLYEQY
V: TRBV5-5; J: TRBJ2-3; CDR3: ASSGTGAVFDTQY
V: TRBV5-1; J: TRBJ1-1; CDR3: ASSWEQGRNTEAF
V: TRBV6-6; J: TRBJ1-5; CDR3: ASSQLGGQPQH
V: TRBV5-1; J: TRBJ1-4; CDR3: ASGLLTGANEKLF
V: TRBV28; J: TRBJ1-2; CDR3: ASSSGSIANYGYT
V: TRBV10-3; J: TRBJ2-5; CDR3: AISRTGQETQY
V: TRBV3-1/TRBV3-2; J: TRBJ2-7; CDR3: ASSQPQGGEQY
V: TRBV5-1; J: TRBJ1-4; CDR3: ASSFDRATNEKLF
V: TRBV7-9; J: TRBJ1-2; CDR3: ASSLLEAERDYGYT